Described below is a single TCR beta chain sequence and its context. Clones were sequenced by immunoSEQ multiplex PCR, and TCRdb holds only the in-frame ones, with some missing. The data show almost 55,000 clones, approximately 80% seen once. The sample belongs to a study of blood T cell repertoires in COVID-19. This CDR3 has 13 amino acids. Trimming removed 2 bases from V and 7 bases from J, with 9 bases in between. Per germline, CDR1 LGHDT and CDR2 YNNKEL (reference sequence). This receptor was obtained from a man aged 45-65 years with acute or convalescent COVID-19. Input material: peripheral blood. This rearrangement joins TRBV3-1 (or the pseudogene TRBV3-2) to TRBJ2-1; possible D gene TRBD2, 5 bases. The CDR3 spells CASSQQLGNEQFF. DNA for the CDR3: TGTGCCAGCAGCCAACAACTAGGGAATGAGCAGTTCTTC.